The 22 T cell receptor beta chains in this list originate from one sample, sequenced in a study of cytomegalovirus exposure and HLA in healthy donors. Use of 60 Vbeta and 13 Jbeta primers characterized the PCR. The table came from immunoSEQ multiplex PCR; TCRdb's copy has only in-frame clones and leaves some out. In the table there are 110,000 or so clones, 70% to 75% of which are singletons. The sequenced sample consisted of PBMCs. These receptors were obtained from a man aged 35-49 years in good health and CMV-seronegative.

Written as DNA, the CDR3 is TGTGCCAGCAGCCCGGGACTAGGGCCCAGGGAGCAGTTCTTC. Translation gives CASSPGLGPREQFF. This chain connects TRBV7-8 to TRBJ2-1, with 8 bases matching TRBD2. V lost 5 bases to trimming and J lost 10 bases; unmatched junction nucleotides: 10. CDR1 and CDR2 from the germline V gene are SGHVS and FQNEAQ. This CDR3 is built from 14 residues.

The chain joins TRBV6-5 to TRBJ1-5; D might be TRBD1 (6 bases). V was shortened by 6 bases and J by 6 bases, with 15 bases between the two germline ends. This CDR3 region has 14 residues. Germline V gene sequence: CDR1 MNHEY, CDR2 SVGAGI. Here the CDR3 reads CASRLQGSGQPQHF. CDR3 sequence (DNA): TGTGCCAGCAGGTTACAGGGATCCGGTCAGCCCCAGCATTTT.

The chain recombines TRBV7-8 with TRBJ1-1; no definite D call. V lost 6 bases and J lost 0, with 8 bases in between. Germline loops: CDR1 SGHVS, CDR2 FQNEAQ. The CDR3 runs to 13 residues. Here the CDR3 reads CASRGSMNTEAFF. The CDR3 region has the DNA TGTGCCAGCAGAGGGAGCATGAACACTGAAGCTTTCTTT.

The V gene is TRBV5-6, the J gene TRBJ1-1; TRBD1 might be the D (5 bases). The CDR3 loop spans 15 amino acids. Trimming took off 2 bases at V and 0 bases at J, with 11 bases between the two ends. The germline gives CDR1 SGHDT, CDR2 YYEEEE. CDR3 sequence reads: CASSLSKTVNTEAFF. In DNA form, the CDR3 reads TGTGCCAGCAGCTTATCTAAGACAGTGAACACTGAAGCTTTCTTT.

The V call is TRBV21-1, the J call TRBJ1-2; TRBD1, the D gene given by the table, was not confirmed from the DNA. TRBV21-1 has pseudogene status. The CDR3 is 14 residues long. The CDR3 bases are TGTGCCAGCAGCAAAGCTGGGTGGGGCCGCGGCTACACCTTC. Translation gives CASSKAGWGRGYTF.

This chain joins TRBV13 and TRBJ2-5; the match to TRBD2 covers 11 bases. Gene TRBJ2-7 matches the end of the DNA better, so the J call may be wrong. The germline V gene encodes CDR1 PRHDT and CDR2 FYEKMQ (reference sequence). The CDR3 has 15 residues. The CDR3 nucleotides read TGTGCCAGCAGCTGGGGACTAGCGGTGGTCTACGAGCAGTACTTC. It yields the protein CASSWGLAVVYEQYF.

A word on this clone: This specimen includes other DNA sequences encoding the same CDR3. J is TRBJ2-1 and V is TRBV27, with D possibly TRBD2 on 6 matching bases. From germline, CDR1 is MNHEY and CDR2 SMNVEV (reference sequence). CDR3 size: 15 residues. Between the trimmed V and J ends, which lost 2 bases and 1 base, there was a span of 9 bases. The CDR3, as DNA: TGTGCCAGCAGTTTAAGCGGGTCGTCCTACAATGAGCAGTTCTTC. Protein: CASSLSGSSYNEQFF.

In its sample, this clone was seen a few times. CDR3 in amino acids: CATSSRGEIQYF. The CDR3, as DNA: TGTGCCACTTCCTCCAGGGGAGAAATTCAGTACTTC. This chain links TRBV6-5 with TRBJ2-4; a weak D match, TRBD1 (6 bases). CDR3 length equals 12 residues. Deletions cut 10 bases from V and 10 bases from J, with 17 bases between. Germline V gives CDR1 MNHEY, CDR2 SVGAGI.

The chain recombines TRBV19 with TRBJ1-5, with D unresolved. CDR3 length equals 14 residues. Germline CDR1 LNHDA, CDR2 SQIVND (reference sequence). The V end was cut by 8 bases, the J end by 11 bases, with 22 bases between. DNA of the CDR3: TGTGCCAGTTCCCCAGAGGAGACGGTGAGGGCCCAGCATTTT. Encoded protein: CASSPEETVRAQHF.

DNA of the CDR3: TGTGCCAGCAGCGTAGGAGGGGCTAGCGGGAACGAGCAGTACTTC. This sequence encodes CASSVGGASGNEQYF. The chain joins TRBV9 to TRBJ2-7, with 9 nucleotides matching TRBD2. In germline, CDR1 is SGDLS, CDR2 YYNGEE. Losses at the gene ends were 0 bases for V and 5 bases for J; bases not matched to a gene: 6. This CDR3 is built from 15 residues.

This chain uses TRBV19 with TRBJ2-7, with 7 nucleotides matching TRBD1. The CDR3 length is 16 residues. Losses at the gene ends were 6 bases for V and 0 bases for J; bases not matched to a gene: 11. CDR1 and CDR2 (germline): LNHDA, SQIVND (reference sequence). CDR3: CASRRTGQKSSYEQYF. CDR3 sequence (DNA): TGTGCCAGTAGACGGACAGGACAGAAAAGCTCCTACGAGCAGTACTTC.

V and J are TRBV20-1 and TRBJ1-6; the D gene is possibly TRBD1 (6 bases). CDR1 and CDR2 from the germline V gene are DFQATT and SNEGSKA (reference sequence). The CDR3 totals 10 residues. Trimming took off 5 bases at V and 15 bases at J, with 11 bases between the two ends. The DNA of the CDR3 is TGCAGTGCTGCCCCAGGGGTCCTCCACTTT. The encoded protein is CSAAPGVLHF.

The chain links TRBV28 to TRBJ2-7, with TRBD1 as a possible D gene (5 bases). In germline, CDR1 is MDHEN, CDR2 SYDVKM. This CDR3 region has 14 residues. Trimming shortened V by 3 bases and J by 2 bases, and 11 bases separated the two germline ends. The chain's CDR3 is CASSLAQVAYEQYF. As DNA, the CDR3 is TGTGCCAGCAGTTTGGCACAGGTGGCCTACGAGCAGTACTTC.

The chain couples TRBV4-1 to TRBJ1-2; D unresolved. The CDR3 contains 11 residues. In germline, CDR1 is MGHRA, CDR2 YSYEKL. Trimming removed 8 bases at V and 5 bases at J, with 9 bases between. The CDR3 DNA is TGCGCCAGCCGGGCGGGTTATGGCTACACCTTC. Translated, it gives CASRAGYGYTF.

Worth noting for this clone: Since no conserved phenylalanine or tryptophan closes the CDR3, a read error is the likely cause. The CDR3 loop is CAWSVEDRVHEQYL. The CDR3 coding sequence is TGTGCCTGGAGTGTGGAGGACAGGGTCCACGAGCAGTACCTC. The chain combines TRBV30 with TRBJ2-7; 8 nucleotides line up with TRBD1. Losses at the gene ends were 0 bases for V and 5 bases for J; bases not matched to a gene: 6. Germline CDR1 and CDR2: GTSNPN and SVGIG (reference sequence). The CDR3 runs 14 residues.

CDR3 nucleotides: TGTGCCAGCAGCGGTCGGCGACAGGGGGTTCTTTATAATTCACCCCTCCACTTT. Its translation: CASSGRRQGVLYNSPLHF. V is TRBV27 and J is TRBJ1-6; 9 bases fit TRBD1. Germline trimming cut 6 bases from V and 4 bases from J; bases unmatched to any gene: 13. The CDR3 has 18 residues. Germline CDR1 reads MNHEY; CDR2 reads SMNVEV (reference sequence).

This clone was counted a few times. The chain is built from TRBV29-1 and TRBJ2-5; the match to TRBD1 covers 7 bases. The junction had 7 bases not matched to a gene; V was cut back by 7 bases and J by 5 bases. Germline lookup yields CDR1 SQVTM and CDR2 ANQGSEA. This CDR3 contains 12 residues. The CDR3 DNA reads as TGCAGCGCCATACAGGGGTGGGAGACCCAGTACTTC. This translates into CSAIQGWETQYF.

V and J are TRBV7-9 and TRBJ2-5; TRBD2 matches at 7 bases. Trimming cost V 4 bases and J 3 bases; bases outside gene matches: 8. The CDR3 is made up of 15 amino acids. Germline CDR1 and CDR2: SEHNR and FQNEAQ (reference sequence). CDR3 DNA sequence: TGTGCCAGCAGCTCAGCGGGACTGCTAGAAGAGACCCAGTACTTC. This gives the protein CASSSAGLLEETQYF.

The chain links TRBV7-2 to TRBJ1-3, with unresolved D. Germline CDR1 is SGHTA and CDR2 is FQGNSA. The CDR3 has 17 amino acids. The germline V and J ends were trimmed by 0 bases and 1 base, with 13 bases remaining between them. DNA of the CDR3: TGTGCCAGCAGCTTAGCTGAGGTGCGAGGGTCTGGAAACACCATATATTTT. It yields the protein CASSLAEVRGSGNTIYF.

The chain employs TRBV5-1 and TRBJ2-7, with 10 positions matching TRBD1. The CDR3 spans 15 residues. Germline CDR1 reads SGHRS; CDR2 reads YFSETQ. J was trimmed by 7 bases and V by 2 bases; bases with no gene match: 9. For the CDR3, the DNA is TGCGCCAGCAGCTTAGGAGGCGGGACAGGGGCGGAGCAGTACTTC. This encodes CASSLGGGTGAEQYF.

This rearrangement joins TRBV28 to TRBJ2-2; no clear D gene. CDR1 is MDHEN, CDR2 SYDVKM, per germline. This CDR3 has 14 amino acids. The V end was cut by 6 bases, the J end by 1 base, with 9 bases between. CDR3 in DNA: TGTGCCAGCAGATCTCGACAGAACACCGGGGAGCTGTTTTTT. It is translated as CASRSRQNTGELFF.

The genes are TRBV10-3 and TRBJ1-1; D not resolved. The ends were cut back, 6 bases at V and 1 base at J, with 12 bases in the middle. This CDR3 region has 14 residues. Germline CDR1 is ENHRY and CDR2 is SYGVKD. The CDR3 DNA sequence: TGTGCCATCAGGCCGGGAGCCGAGAACACTGAAGCTTTCTTT. It encodes CAIRPGAENTEAFF.